This TCR beta chain was identified in a study of cytomegalovirus exposure and HLA in healthy donors. The CDR3 has 14 amino acids. Germline loops: CDR1 SGHTA, CDR2 FQGNSA. Trimming took off 6 bases at V and 2 bases at J, with 14 bases between the two ends. It was with 60 Vbeta and 13 Jbeta primers that the PCR ran. Data came from immunoSEQ multiplex PCR; TCRdb stores just in-frame clones and leaves some out. The sample contains some 110,000 clones, approximately 80% of which appear only once. There are a few counts of this clone. The source is a man aged 25 to 40 in good health and CMV-seronegative. The rearrangement joins TRBV7-2 to TRBJ2-7; D gene ambiguous. Sample: PBMCs. The CDR3 DNA is TGTGCCAGCAGTCGCCACTATCAGACCTACGAGCAGTACTTC. Translation gives CASSRHYQTYEQYF.